These 6 T cell receptor beta chains were all obtained from the same sample, sequenced in a study of shared clonotypes between healthy human individuals. Clones were sequenced by immunoSEQ multiplex PCR, and TCRdb holds only the in-frame ones, with some missing. The repertoire has roughly 890,000 clones, 80% to 95% of them found once; the top ten carry 24%. The naive CD8 fraction comprised CD45RO-negative cells positively selected for CCR7 and excluded terminally differentiated effector memory CD45RA+ cells. Sequences were obtained from naive CD8+ T cells sorted from blood. The receptors come from a man aged 30 to 45 in good health.

The rearrangement joins TRBV7-3 to TRBJ2-1; the D gene is possibly TRBD2 (6 bases). Germline V gene data show CDR1 as SGHTA and CDR2 as FQGTGA. This CDR3 has 14 amino acids. Trimming shortened V by 2 bases and J by 7 bases, and 12 bases separated the two germline ends. The CDR3 region has the DNA TGTGCCAGCAGCTTAGCGGGAAGTAGAAATGAGCAGTTCTTC. Its protein is CASSLAGSRNEQFF. Variable domain in full (rest from reference TRBV7-3 and TRBJ2-1): GAGVSQTPSNKVTEKGKYVELRCDPISGHTALYWYRQSLGQGPEFLIYFQGTGAADDSGLPNDRFFAVRPEGSVSTLKIQRTERGDSAVYLCASSLAGSRNEQFFGPGTRLTVL.

V gene TRBV7-6 combines with J gene TRBJ2-1; TRBD2 is a possible D gene (8 bases). CDR3 length: 18 residues. V lost 4 bases, J lost 2 bases, and 21 bases lay in between. Germline V gene sequence: CDR1 SGHVS, CDR2 FNYEAQ. CDR3 nucleotides: TGTGCCAGCAGCTCGGGAGGGGGCGCGGGATCCCCCTACAATGAGCAGTTCTTC. Translation: CASSSGGGAGSPYNEQFF.

CDR3 in DNA: TGTGCCAGCAGCCCCTCGGGGGGGGCAGGCCTAGGGGGCTACACCTTC. This sequence encodes CASSPSGGAGLGGYTF. The chain uses TRBV7-3 and TRBJ1-2; possible D gene TRBD1, 6 bases. The V end lost 5 bases, the J end lost 8 bases, and 24 bases lay between the germline ends. Germline V CDR1 and CDR2: SGHTA, FQGTGA. The CDR3 extends over 16 amino acids.

This clone is a singleton in its sample. The rearrangement links TRBV7-9 to TRBJ1-5; D gene ambiguous. V was clipped by 3 bases and J by 4 bases, with 4 bases between them. CDR1 is SEHNR and CDR2 is FQNEAQ in the germline V gene (reference sequence). The CDR3 contains 12 residues. CDR3 in amino acids: CASSLMNQPQHF. The CDR3 DNA follows: TGTGCCAGCAGCTTGATGAATCAGCCCCAGCATTTT.

The CDR3 DNA is TGTGCCAGCTCACCATGGCAGGTGAATAGCAATCAGCCCCAGCATTTT. Its protein is CASSPWQVNSNQPQHF. V usage is TRBV18 and J usage is TRBJ1-5; D is unresolved. CDR3 length: 16 amino acids. Deletions cut 2 bases from V and 0 bases from J, with 11 bases between. Looked up from germline, CDR1 is KGHSH and CDR2 is LQKENI. Full variable domain (rest looked up from reference TRBV18 and TRBJ1-5): NAGVMQNPRHLVRRRGQEARLRCSPMKGHSHVYWYRQLPEEGLKFMVYLQKENIIDESGMPKERFSAEFPKEGPSILRIQQVVRGDSAAYFCASSPWQVNSNQPQHFGDGTRLSIL.

The gene calls are TRBV4-1 and TRBJ2-5; 8 bases line up with TRBD2. Germline V gene sequence: CDR1 MGHRA, CDR2 YSYEKL. There are 14 residues in the CDR3. Trimming removed 6 bases from V and 1 base from J; junction bases left unmatched: 4. The DNA for the CDR3 is TGCGCCAGCAGTCGCGGGGGGTCCCAAGAGACCCAGTACTTC. This gives the protein CASSRGGSQETQYF.